One T cell receptor (beta chain) is described in this entry. Its target antigen remains unknown. Base qualities were left out, and no much larger clone turns up one base away. V was cut back by 1 base and J by 4 bases, leaving a gap of 10 bases between them. Its CDR3 holds 14 amino acids, cysteine through phenylalanine. Kept here is only the CDR3 DNA, which spans 42 bases and is read in frame from base 1. CDR1 SGHAT and CDR2 FQNNGV were looked up in the germline V gene. The sample belongs to a study of response to subunit inactivated influenza vaccine (dated by TCRdb to the late 2010s). For context, the study as a whole: Deep quantitative T cell receptor repertoire profiling was used in the study to track responses to a trivalent subunit inactivated influenza vaccine. Results and caveats for the whole study, not just this receptor: The authors suggested that each seasonal influenza vaccination may recruit only a limited number of new T cells.

The library was produced with RT-PCR. Sequencing used an Illumina HiSeq 2500. The public reads were reprocessed in TCRdb via fastp at Q25 and MiXCR, keeping in-frame beta chains. Each entry is one CDR3 protein sequence, shown with its most common DNA and genes. The sample table holds 600,000 to 700,000 distinct CDR3 sequences, of which around 15% were seen once. Together, the top ten hold roughly 7.2% of the sample. This receptor was taken from a man aged 50-60 years who received an inactivated influenza vaccine. Donor details come from another sample of the same person, matched by shared clones. The rearranged segments are TRBV11-2 and TRBJ1-2; a weak D assignment points to TRBD1 (5 bases agree). The sample in question was PBMCs from blood, obtained about 14 days before vaccination. The DNA reads as follows: TGTGCCAGCAGCTTAGGTGGGGCCATCTATGGCTACACCTTC. Translation gives CASSLGGAIYGYTF. With all but the CDR3 taken from the reference TRBV11-2 and TRBJ1-2 genes, the full variable domain is: EAGVAQSPRYKIIEKRQSVAFWCNPISGHATLYWYQQILGQGPKLLIQFQNNGVVDDSQLPKDRFSAERLKGVDSTLKIQPAKLEDSAVYLCASSLGGAIYGYTFGSGTRLTVV.